These T cell receptor beta chains were read from a single sample in a study of blood T cell repertoires in COVID-19. Profiling relied on immunoSEQ multiplex PCR, and the TCRdb table lists in-frame clones only, not all of them. The top ten clones hold less than 6.5% of a sample with roughly 330,000 clones, about 90% of them seen once. What was sequenced was PBMCs or T cells enriched from blood (not recorded which). These receptors came from a man aged 25-40 years who had recovered from COVID-19. CDR3s include the opening cysteine and the closing phenylalanine or tryptophan. A D gene is named only where the DNA matches it firmly. Only part of the rows carry a size: once, few, many, or a class if the clone is expanded.

TRBJ1-3	TRBV2	NA	NA	CASRKSGQAGNTIYF	TGTGCCAGCAGGAAGTCCGGCCAGGCTGGAAACACCATATATTTT
TRBJ1-2	TRBV6-5	NA	TRBD1	CASSYEAGGYNGYTF	TGTGCCAGCAGTTACGAGGCAGGGGGTTATAATGGCTACACCTTC
TRBJ1-2	TRBV28	NA	NA	CASRDSSFYTF	TGTGCCAGCAGGGACAGTTCGTTCTACACCTTC
TRBJ2-1	TRBV28	once	NA	CASTFISSYNEQFF	TGTGCCAGCACCTTCATCAGCTCCTACAATGAGCAGTTCTTC
TRBJ1-2	TRBV30	few	TRBD1	CAWLRDRGVANYGYTF	TGTGCCTGGTTACGGGACAGGGGGGTAGCTAACTATGGCTACACCTTC
TRBJ2-3	TRBV19	NA	TRBD1	CASSTPRGLAGADTQYF	TGTGCCAGTAGTACCCCCAGGGGGCTAGCCGGGGCCGATACGCAGTATTTT
TRBJ2-2	TRBV2	NA	NA	CASIPGGQGNTGELFF	TGTGCCAGCATCCCGGGAGGACAGGGGAACACCGGGGAGCTGTTTTTT
TRBJ2-7	TRBV6-5	NA	TRBD1	CASSYTGTGSREQYF	TGTGCCAGCAGTTACACCGGGACAGGGTCTCGGGAGCAGTACTTC
TRBJ1-2	TRBV3-1/TRBV3-2	once	NA	CASSPPEARTNYGYTF	TGTGCCAGCAGCCCCCCCGAGGCCAGAACTAACTATGGCTACACCTTC
TRBJ1-2	TRBV11-2	NA	TRBD1	CASSVRQGPNYGYTF	TGTGCCAGCAGCGTCCGACAGGGCCCTAACTATGGCTACACCTTC
TRBJ2-7	TRBV7-2	NA	TRBD1	CASSRDRGSFYEQYF	TGTGCCAGCAGCCGTGACAGGGGGTCTTTCTACGAGCAGTACTTC